This T cell receptor beta chain was captured by sequencing in a study of T cells after yellow fever vaccination. The wider study: Preparation of fractions with low cell numbers was performed using SMART-Seq v4 Ultra Low Input.

Study results and caveats: Though it reached lower strength, the secondary response hit its peak faster, day 5 versus 15. Clonotypes shared by both compartments, CD4 and CD8, made up a small share.

They built TCR cDNA with 5'RACE template switching, a step that put in a universal primer site and UMIs. Using its own MiXCR run on the 5' RACE reads, TCRdb lists one record per CDR3 protein. The sample shows some 100,000 distinct CDR3 sequences, roughly 10% of them seen only once. Trimming removed 5 bases at V and 6 bases at J, with 14 bases between. The CDR3 spans 14 residues. Germline CDR1 MNHEY, CDR2 SMNVEV (reference sequence). This clonotype was sampled from a man between 18 and 29 years old who received the YFV17D yellow fever vaccine. Sequenced material: CD8+ T cells not binding an NS4B(214-222) dextramer, sorted from PBMCs, taken around 15 days after the first yellow fever vaccination. The chain links TRBV27 to TRBJ1-5, with D maybe TRBD1 (6 bases). The chain's CDR3 is CASSTKGVGQPQHF. CDR3 coding DNA: TGTGCCAGCAGTACGAAGGGGGTCGGTCAGCCCCAGCATTTT.